This entry concerns a single T cell receptor beta chain. Sample barcodes and UMIs were carried by the TCR alpha and TCR beta cDNA libraries that 5'RACE generated with constant-segment primers. One entry per CDR3 protein, called by TCRdb with MiXCR from the 5' RACE reads. Of around 530,000 distinct CDR3 sequences in the sample, about 20% were seen once. This CDR3 region has 16 residues. The germline V gene encodes CDR1 MNHEY and CDR2 SMNVEV (reference sequence). V lost 5 bases, J lost 3 bases, and 9 bases stayed unmatched. This entry comes from a study of T-cell memory formation after mild COVID-19. V is TRBV27 and J is TRBJ2-1; 8 bases map to TRBD1. The source is an adult woman who had mild COVID-19 (a few samples of this study predate the infection). Cell type and time point are not known. The specimen sequenced was PBMCs or a T cell subset sorted from them (not recorded which). CDR3 sequence: CASSRIRDRYYNEQFF. CDR3 nucleotide sequence: TGTGCCAGCAGTCGGATCAGGGACAGGTACTACAATGAGCAGTTCTTC.